This T cell receptor beta chain derives from a study of blood T cell repertoires in COVID-19. How the authors handled the data: The authors estimated nucleated cell counts from reference gene primer amplification. Assay: immunoSEQ multiplex PCR; the TCRdb copy retains only in-frame clones and omits some. V, J and clone size reflect that table, while D and trimming were determined from the DNA. The data hold under 250,000 clones, with approximately 80% observed a single time. Donors of Cohort 3 who recovered were those that had two negative PCRs, clearance, or symptom resolution. The CDR3 covers 14 residues. Trimming pared 2 bases from V and 8 bases from J, leaving 12 bases between. CDR1 and CDR2 (germline): SGHTA, FQGNSA.

J is TRBJ1-4 and V is TRBV7-2; no clear D gene. The sequence was collected from a man aged 55-75 years who had recovered from COVID-19. The specimen was PBMCs or T cells enriched from blood (not recorded which). This chain's CDR3 is CASSLRGSGEKLFF. DNA of the CDR3: TGTGCCAGCAGCTTACGGGGAAGCGGCGAAAAACTGTTTTTT.